This T cell receptor (beta chain) was recorded in a study of T cell repertoires in aging, cancer and after chemotherapy. Multiplex touch-down PCR with TRB-A/B primers amplified rearranged V-D-J TRB sequences. TCRdb ran MiXCR on the multiplex PCR reads and lists one entry per CDR3 protein. This sample has roughly 8,600 distinct CDR3 sequences, with around 25% found just once. By sample fraction, this clonotype is medium-sized. The antigen is not known. TCR beta rearrangements were amplified from peripheral blood genomic DNA. Study results and limitations: Compared with age-matched healthy donors, untreated hematological or solid cancer patients showed higher blood TCR clonality.

The CDR3 extends over 13 amino acids. With 4 bases removed from V and 0 bases from J, the gap between germline ends came to 4 bases. Germline V gene data show CDR1 as MNHEY and CDR2 as SVGEGT. Sequenced input: blood. The chain carries TRBV6-2 or TRBV6-3 and TRBJ1-5, with D hard to call. This receptor was obtained from a human donor with a blood cancer. CDR3: CASSFHSNQPQHF. The CDR3 bases are TGTGCCAGCAGTTTTCATAGCAATCAGCCCCAGCATTTT.